This TCR beta chain was sequenced during a study of vaccination and CD4 T cells after COVID-19. Across the study: Post-vaccination samples were procured at a median of approximately 70 days following dose two (range 14 to 241).

The CDR3 is 16 amino acids. Details on this clonotype: Antigen unknown.

Findings and limits, study-wide: Analysis of convalescent patients found that 304 of 307 vaccine-specific clones were spike mono-reactive. Among reactive clones from convalescent patients, a median around 90% appeared only post-vaccination.

At the Johns Hopkins FTIC core, DNA taken from cultured CD4+ T cells was sequenced by way of the Oncomine TCR Beta short-read assay. TCRdb reprocessed the PCR reads via MiXCR and lists one record per CDR3 protein. The table lists more than 20,000 distinct CDR3 sequences, 60% to 75% of them singletons. Treatment defined: roughly ten-day PBMC culture with coronavirus spike peptide pools or control peptides (ViraFEST assay). The sample was CD4+ T cells from blood, cultured in vitro. The genes are TRBV12-2 and TRBJ2-7; the table's D call, TRBD1, was not checked against the DNA. TRBV12-2 is a recognized pseudogene. The TCR comes from a human donor who had recovered from COVID-19. CDR3 in amino acids: CASRAGVAESSYEQYF. The CDR3 region has the DNA TGTGCAAGTCGCGCAGGGGTAGCGGAGAGCTCCTACGAGCAGTACTTC.